This T cell receptor (beta chain) was sequenced during a study of OX40 agonist ivuxolimab in advanced cancers. Libraries were prepared by immunoSEQ multiplex PCR; TCRdb keeps only in-frame clonotypes and omits some of them. The top ten hold approximately 12% of the sample, which has about 28,000 clones, 80% seen once. Germline CDR1 is MNHEY and CDR2 is SVGAGI. V lost 8 bases to trimming and J lost 0 bases; unmatched junction nucleotides: 10. The CDR3 length is 15 residues. The sample was CD4+ or CD8+ T cells sorted from blood, taken in a trial of the OX40 agonist ivuxolimab. This sequence originates from an adult with an advanced solid tumor such as melanoma, head and neck, liver or kidney cancer. V is TRBV6-5 and J is TRBJ2-7; 7 bases are a match to TRBD2. The CDR3 sequence is CASRGGGFSSYEQYF. CDR3 nucleotide sequence: TGTGCCAGCCGTGGGGGGGGTTTCAGCTCCTACGAGCAGTACTTC.